This T cell receptor (beta chain) originates from a study of blood T cell repertoires in COVID-19. Study-level information: Acute and convalescent COVID-19 samples came from the United States, Italy and Spain. T cells, B-cell-depleted T cells, or PBMCs supplied cDNA or gDNA.

The V gene's germline CDR1 is SQVTM and CDR2 ANQGSEA. Trimming cost V 7 bases and J 5 bases; bases outside gene matches: 10. The CDR3 is made up of 13 amino acids. This clone was observed a handful of times. Under the authors' procedure: Estimation of nucleated cell counts relied on the amplification of reference gene primers. The protocol was immunoSEQ multiplex PCR, while the TCRdb copy is restricted to in-frame clones and leaves out a portion. The DNA gave D and trimming, while V, J and clone size come from that table. The sample yields roughly 90,000 clones, 65% to 85% seen once. The TCR comes from an elderly woman with active or convalescent COVID-19. The rearrangement joins TRBV29-1 to TRBJ2-7; 8 positions match TRBD2. Sequencing input: peripheral blood. The chain's CDR3 is CSGISGILHEQYF. The CDR3 DNA reads TGCAGCGGGATTAGCGGGATATTACACGAGCAGTACTTC.